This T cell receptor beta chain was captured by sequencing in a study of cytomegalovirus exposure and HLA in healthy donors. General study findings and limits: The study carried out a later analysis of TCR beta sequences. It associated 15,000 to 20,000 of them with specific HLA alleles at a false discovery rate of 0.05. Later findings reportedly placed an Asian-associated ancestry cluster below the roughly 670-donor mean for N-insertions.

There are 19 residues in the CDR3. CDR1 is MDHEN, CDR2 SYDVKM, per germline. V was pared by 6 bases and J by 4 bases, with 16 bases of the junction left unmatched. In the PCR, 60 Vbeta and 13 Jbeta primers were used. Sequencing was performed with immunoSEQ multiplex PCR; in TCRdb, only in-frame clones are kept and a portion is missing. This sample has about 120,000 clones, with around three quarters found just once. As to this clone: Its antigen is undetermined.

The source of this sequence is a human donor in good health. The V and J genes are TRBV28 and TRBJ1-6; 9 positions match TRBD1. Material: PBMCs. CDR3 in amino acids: CASRLLTGGGGRYNSPLHF. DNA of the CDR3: TGTGCCAGCAGGTTGCTGACAGGGGGTGGGGGACGGTATAATTCACCCCTCCACTTT. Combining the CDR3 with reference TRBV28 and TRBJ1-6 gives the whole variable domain DVKVTQSSRYLVKRTGEKVFLECVQDMDHENMFWYRQDPGLGLRLIYFSYDVKMKEKGDIPEGYSVSREKKERFSLILESASTNQTSMYLCASRLLTGGGGRYNSPLHFGNGTRLTVT.